The 31 T cell receptor beta chains in this list originate from one sample, sequenced in a study of CD8+ T cells in alopecia areata. RNA extraction and reverse transcription yielded cDNA as sequencing template. The repertoire was sequenced with immunoSEQ multiplex PCR; TCRdb's copy has only in-frame clones and lacks some. The data hold hundreds of thousands of clones, with roughly 69% observed a single time. Sequenced here: CD4+ T cells sorted from blood, sampled at week 0. The source is a human donor with alopecia areata.

CDR3 sequence reads: CAWETGHEQYF. In nucleotides, the CDR3 is TGTGCCTGGGAGACAGGTCACGAGCAGTACTTC. The rearrangement joins TRBV30 to TRBJ2-7; possible D gene TRBD1, 6 bases. The V end was cut by 5 bases, the J end by 5 bases, with 10 bases between. The CDR3 runs 11 residues. CDR1 is GTSNPN, CDR2 SVGIG, per germline (reference sequence).

The CDR3, as DNA: TGTGCCAACCAAAGACCGGGCACCGGGGAGCTGTTTTTT. Its translation is CANQRPGTGELFF. The rearrangement joins TRBV2 to TRBJ2-2; D remains unclear. The germline gives CDR1 SNHLY, CDR2 FYNNEI. V was pared by 10 bases and J by 4 bases, with 13 bases between. The CDR3 extends over 13 amino acids. The entire variable domain, with the rest obtained from reference TRBV2 and TRBJ2-2, is as follows: EPEVTQTPSHQVTQMGQEVILRCVPISNHLYFYWYRQILGQKVEFLVSFYNNEISEKSEIFDDQFSVERPDGSNFTLKIRSTKLEDSAMYFCANQRPGTGELFFGEGSRLTVL.

J is TRBJ2-1 and V is TRBV6-4, with D uncertain. V shed 2 bases and J shed 0 bases, with 8 bases lying between them. The V gene's germline CDR1 is MRHNA and CDR2 SNTAGT. There are 15 residues in the CDR3. The CDR3 loop reads CASSDGVSSYNEQFF. In DNA form, the CDR3 reads TGTGCCAGCAGTGACGGGGTTAGCTCCTACAATGAGCAGTTCTTC.

The chain combines TRBV30 with TRBJ2-5, with 9 bases lining up with TRBD2. V was pared by 1 base and J by 4 bases, with 7 bases of the junction left unmatched. Germline V gene lookup returns CDR1 GTSNPN and CDR2 SVGIG (reference sequence). The CDR3 is 15 amino acids. The CDR3 loop reads CAWSGGLANGETQYF. As DNA, the CDR3 is TGTGCCTGGAGTGGAGGACTAGCGAATGGAGAGACCCAGTACTTC. Drawing the rest from reference TRBV30 and TRBJ2-5, the complete variable domain is SQTIHQWPATLVQPVGSPLSLECTVEGTSNPNLYWYRQAAGRGLQLLFYSVGIGQISSEVPQNLSASRPQDRQFILSSKKLLLSDSGFYLCAWSGGLANGETQYFGPGTRLLVL.

The chain has TRBV7-2 and TRBJ1-6, with 9 positions matching TRBD1. The CDR3 length is 16 residues. CDR1 is SGHTA and CDR2 is FQGNSA in the germline V gene. J gave up 7 bases and V 3 bases, and 7 bases lay outside the gene matches. CDR3 DNA sequence: TGTGCCAGCAGCTTCGGACTGACAGGGGGAAATTCACCCCTCCACTTT. Its protein is CASSFGLTGGNSPLHF.

The V and J genes are TRBV7-9 and TRBJ1-6; TRBD1 is a possible D gene (6 bases). The V end was cut by 4 bases, the J end by 8 bases, with 12 bases between. The CDR3 runs 14 residues. The germline V gene encodes CDR1 SEHNR and CDR2 FQNEAQ (reference sequence). DNA of the CDR3: TGTGCCAGCAGCTCCCGGGACACGTATTCACCCCTCCACTTT. Translating it yields CASSSRDTYSPLHF.

V usage is TRBV15 and J usage is TRBJ1-2; possibly TRBD1 for D (6 bases). V was trimmed by 0 bases and J by 6 bases, leaving 8 bases between them. Per the germline V gene, CDR1 is LNHNV and CDR2 is YYDKDF (reference sequence). CDR3 length equals 13 residues. The CDR3 region is CATSRDRGDGYTF. The CDR3 DNA reads TGTGCCACCAGCAGAGACAGGGGAGATGGCTACACCTTC.

V and J are TRBV7-9 and TRBJ2-3, with D tentatively TRBD1 (5 bases). Trimming stripped 5 bases from V and 4 bases from J, with 16 bases between. The CDR3 length is 15 residues. CDR1 SEHNR and CDR2 FQNEAQ come from the germline V gene (reference sequence). The CDR3 bases are TGTGCCAGCAGCCCACGGGCGGCAGGGCCAGATACGCAGTATTTT. Protein: CASSPRAAGPDTQYF.

The CDR3: CASSSGGRNEQFF. For the CDR3, the DNA is TGTGCCAGCAGCTCTGGCGGGCGGAATGAGCAGTTCTTC. The chain couples TRBV11-3 to TRBJ2-1; the D gene is possibly TRBD2 (5 bases). Trimming pared 4 bases from V and 7 bases from J, leaving 11 bases between. This CDR3 is built from 13 residues. CDR1 SGHNT and CDR2 YENEEA come from the germline V gene.

The V and J genes are TRBV27 and TRBJ1-6; D unresolved. CDR1 is MNHEY and CDR2 is SMNVEV in the germline V gene (reference sequence). V was pared by 5 bases and J by 0 bases, with 14 bases between. The CDR3 loop spans 17 amino acids. The chain's CDR3 is CASSTDRHSSYNSPLHF. In nucleotides, the CDR3 is TGTGCCAGCAGTACCGATCGACATAGCTCCTATAATTCACCCCTCCACTTT.

This chain connects TRBV10-3 to TRBJ1-2; 11 bases fit TRBD1. CDR1 ENHRY and CDR2 SYGVKD come from the germline V gene. V shed 10 bases, J shed 3 bases, and the junction held 19 bases outside the gene matches. This CDR3 region has 18 residues. CDR3 sequence reads: CASTSQPGQGVGYYGYTF. DNA for the CDR3: TGTGCCAGCACCTCCCAACCGGGACAGGGGGTTGGTTACTATGGCTACACCTTC.

V gene TRBV5-6 combines with J gene TRBJ2-7, with 13 bases identical to TRBD2. The V gene end was trimmed by 3 bases and the J gene end by 1 base; junction bases not matched to a gene: 4. The CDR3 has 16 amino acids. In germline, CDR1 is SGHDT, CDR2 YYEEEE. The CDR3 nucleotides read TGTGCCAGCAGCTCATGGGGACTAGCGGGGTCCTACGAGCAGTACTTC. Its protein is CASSSWGLAGSYEQYF.

CDR3 region: CASSHGQTYGYTF. CDR3 nucleotides: TGCGCCAGCAGCCACGGACAGACCTATGGCTACACCTTC. The rearrangement links TRBV4-1 to TRBJ1-2; D is possibly TRBD1 (6 bases). This CDR3 is 13 amino acids long. Trimming cost V 3 bases and J 4 bases, with 9 bases left between them. The germline V gene has CDR1 MGHRA and CDR2 YSYEKL.

The chain couples TRBV6-5 to TRBJ1-2; no firm D call. Germline V gives CDR1 MNHEY, CDR2 SVGAGI. CDR3 length equals 14 residues. The ends were cut back, 1 base at V and 2 bases at J, with 8 bases in the middle. The CDR3 region has the DNA TGTGCCAGCAGTTACTTGGGCAGAAACTATGGCTACACCTTC. Protein: CASSYLGRNYGYTF.

V and J are TRBV29-1 and TRBJ2-3, with 8 bases lining up with TRBD2. CDR3 size: 14 residues. The J segment lost 4 bases and the V segment lost 4 bases, leaving 7 bases of the junction unmatched. Germline CDR1 and CDR2: SQVTM and ANQGSEA. CDR3: CSVAGRGAADTQYF. The CDR3 DNA sequence: TGCAGCGTTGCCGGGCGGGGGGCGGCAGATACGCAGTATTTT.

This chain links TRBV30 with TRBJ2-5, with 10 bases that match TRBD2. The germline gives CDR1 GTSNPN, CDR2 SVGIG (reference sequence). The CDR3 consists of 15 residues. The V segment lost 3 bases and the J segment 6 bases; nucleotides outside the gene matches: 10. The CDR3 DNA reads as TGTGCCTGGAGCGGGAGCGGGGGGGTGAAGAAGACCCAGTACTTC. Amino acids: CAWSGSGGVKKTQYF. The full variable domain, in which reference TRBV30 and TRBJ2-5 provide the parts outside the CDR3, is SQTIHQWPATLVQPVGSPLSLECTVEGTSNPNLYWYRQAAGRGLQLLFYSVGIGQISSEVPQNLSASRPQDRQFILSSKKLLLSDSGFYLCAWSGSGGVKKTQYFGPGTRLLVL.

V gene TRBV19 combines with J gene TRBJ1-2; D may be TRBD1 (6 bases). Germline-derived CDR1 and CDR2 are LNHDA and SQIVND (reference sequence). CDR3 length: 13 residues. With 9 bases removed from V and 2 bases from J, the gap between germline ends came to 13 bases. The CDR3 coding sequence is TGTGCCAGCAAGACGGGGGCGAACTATGGCTACACCTTC. Translation: CASKTGANYGYTF.

The chain recombines TRBV2 with TRBJ2-7; maybe TRBD1 (5 bases). In germline, CDR1 is SNHLY, CDR2 FYNNEI. The CDR3 loop spans 15 amino acids. V was clipped by 0 bases and J by 3 bases, with 12 bases between them. The CDR3 here is CASSEALWQGYEQYF. The CDR3 DNA is TGTGCCAGCAGTGAAGCGCTTTGGCAGGGCTACGAGCAGTACTTC.

This clone was seen once. V gene TRBV23-1 combines with J gene TRBJ1-1, with TRBD1 as a possible D gene (6 bases). TRBV23-1 is assigned to the ORF class and has an uncertain function. V lost 2 bases and J lost 13, with 8 bases in between. This CDR3 spans 10 amino acids. The CDR3 loop is CASSQNRDFF. CDR3 DNA: TGCGCCAGCAGTCAAAACAGGGATTTCTTT.

This clone was recorded only once. The chain is built from TRBV9 and TRBJ2-3; D gene unclear. V lost 6 bases to trimming and J lost 2 bases, with 4 bases between them. The germline V gene encodes CDR1 SGDLS and CDR2 YYNGEE. The CDR3 sequence is 11 residues long. The CDR3 DNA follows: TGTGCCAGCACCGCCACAGATACGCAGTATTTT. Translation: CASTATDTQYF.

The rearrangement links TRBV5-1 to TRBJ1-1, with D hard to call. This CDR3 has 14 amino acids. CDR1 and CDR2 (germline): SGHRS, YFSETQ. V shed 7 bases and J shed 0 bases, with 13 bases lying between them. In DNA form, the CDR3 reads TGCGCCAGCGGGAATCTAGGGATGAACACTGAAGCTTTCTTT. Amino acids: CASGNLGMNTEAFF.

The V gene is TRBV15, the J gene TRBJ1-5; D gene unclear. Deletions cut 0 bases from V and 0 bases from J, with 9 bases between. CDR1 and CDR2 from the germline V gene are LNHNV and YYDKDF (reference sequence). The CDR3 has 16 amino acids. CDR3 bases: TGTGCCACCAGCAGAGATCGGAGGTTTAGCAATCAGCCCCAGCATTTT. This translates into CATSRDRRFSNQPQHF.

V gene TRBV5-4 combines with J gene TRBJ1-6; 11 bases fit TRBD1. Looked up from germline, CDR1 is SGHNT and CDR2 is YYREEE (reference sequence). The CDR3 contains 15 residues. Germline trimming cut 3 bases from V and 6 bases from J; bases unmatched to any gene: 2. The CDR3 DNA reads TGTGCCAGCAGCTGGACAGGGGGCCCTAATTCACCCCTCCACTTT. As protein: CASSWTGGPNSPLHF.

The table lists this clone with many counts. The chain links TRBV5-1 to TRBJ2-7; TRBD1 matches 9 bases. CDR1 SGHRS and CDR2 YFSETQ come from the germline V gene. CDR3 size: 15 residues. The J segment lost 5 bases and the V segment lost 0 bases, leaving 6 bases of the junction unmatched. Written as DNA, the CDR3 is TGCGCCAGCAGCTTGGTCATACAGGGGGCCCACGAGCAGTACTTC. Protein sequence: CASSLVIQGAHEQYF.

This chain joins TRBV5-1 and TRBJ1-1; 9 positions agree with TRBD1. The trim removed 4 bases at V and 7 bases at J, leaving 14 bases unmatched. Germline CDR1 and CDR2: SGHRS and YFSETQ. The CDR3 loop spans 16 amino acids. The CDR3 sequence is CASSIGQGRGIDEAFF. In nucleotides, the CDR3 is TGCGCCAGCAGCATCGGACAGGGGAGGGGAATTGATGAAGCTTTCTTT.

This clone was recorded at least ten times. CDR3 nucleotide sequence: TGCGCCAGCAGCCCCCAGGTGGGGACTAGCGGTCAAGAGACCCAGTACTTC. Translated: CASSPQVGTSGQETQYF. The chain joins TRBV5-1 to TRBJ2-5; 11 bases align to TRBD2. The CDR3 consists of 17 residues. Germline V CDR1 and CDR2: SGHRS, YFSETQ. V gave up 4 bases and J gave up 2 bases; unmatched junction bases: 10.

The chain is built from TRBV29-1 and TRBJ2-6; D perhaps matches TRBD1 (5 bases). The CDR3 is 15 amino acids. Germline CDR1 and CDR2: SQVTM and ANQGSEA. The ends were cut back, 5 bases at V and 1 base at J, with 12 bases in the middle. CDR3 in DNA: TGCAGCGTTTCCCTTGCAGGGTCTGGGGCCAACGTCCTGACTTTC. Translation: CSVSLAGSGANVLTF.

J is TRBJ1-6 and V is TRBV30, with 12 nucleotides matching TRBD1. The CDR3 sequence is 15 residues long. V shed 3 bases, J shed 10 bases, and the junction held 7 bases outside the gene matches. Germline CDR1 is GTSNPN and CDR2 is SVGIG (reference sequence). The CDR3 region is CAWRGDRGRRSPLHF. The CDR3 DNA sequence: TGTGCCTGGAGAGGGGACAGGGGGCGACGGTCACCCCTCCACTTT.

The V gene is TRBV29-1, the J gene TRBJ1-1, with unresolved D. V lost 7 bases and J lost 0, with 9 bases in between. This CDR3 is built from 12 residues. Germline CDR1 and CDR2: SQVTM and ANQGSEA. In nucleotides, the CDR3 is TGCAGCGCCTCGCCCGTGAACACTGAAGCTTTCTTT. This encodes CSASPVNTEAFF.

The rearrangement joins TRBV29-1 to TRBJ2-6; D uncertain. The CDR3 has 12 residues. Trimming stripped 5 bases from V and 2 bases from J, with 4 bases between. Germline assignment: CDR1 SQVTM and CDR2 ANQGSEA. This CDR3 reads CSVFAGANVLTF. The CDR3, as DNA: TGCAGCGTTTTTGCTGGGGCCAACGTCCTGACTTTC.

The chain employs TRBV5-4 and TRBJ1-1, with D uncertain. Germline-derived CDR1 and CDR2 are SGHNT and YYREEE (reference sequence). Between the trimmed V and J ends, which lost 1 base and 0 bases, there was a span of 4 bases. The CDR3 is made up of 13 amino acids. For the CDR3, the DNA is TGTGCCAGCAGCTTGATTATGAACACTGAAGCTTTCTTT. Residues: CASSLIMNTEAFF.